Following are 11 T cell receptor beta chains from one sample sequenced in a study of blood T cells in healthy people across ages. A sample-barcoded 5' primer and a J-beta primer mix were used in a second PCR of roughly 6 to 12 cycles. TCRdb re-analysed the 5' RACE reads in MiXCR, keeping a single row per CDR3 protein. Seen here are over a million distinct CDR3 sequences, 42% observed once, and the top ten hold roughly 3.7%. Sequencing was performed on blood. The receptors shown here come from a woman between 18 and 29 years old in good health.

The chain carries TRBV7-9 and TRBJ2-5; D is perhaps TRBD1 or TRBD2 (5 bases each). The CDR3 covers 14 residues. Germline CDR1 and CDR2: SEHNR and FQNEAQ (reference sequence). The V gene lost 1 base and the J gene lost 3 bases, with 9 bases spanning the gap. The CDR3 spells CASSLVGTKETQYF. DNA for the CDR3: TGTGCCAGCAGCTTAGTTGGGACCAAAGAGACCCAGTACTTC.

The table lists this clonotype with a few counts. The rearrangement links TRBV20-1 to TRBJ1-6; 7 bases line up with TRBD1. Trimming removed 6 bases from V and 7 bases from J; junction bases left unmatched: 12. CDR1 and CDR2 from the germline V gene are DFQATT and SNEGSKA (reference sequence). The CDR3 runs to 15 residues. CDR3 nucleotides: TGCAGTGCAAAAGACAGGGACCTCTCCAATTCACCCCTCCACTTT. Translation gives CSAKDRDLSNSPLHF.

This clonotype turned up a few times. The chain recombines TRBV9 with TRBJ1-6; D is possibly TRBD1 (5 bases). This CDR3 region has 14 residues. The ends were cut back, 2 bases at V and 5 bases at J, with 8 bases in the middle. Germline CDR1 reads SGDLS; CDR2 reads YYNGEE. CDR3 protein: CASSVGVDNSPLHF. Written as DNA, the CDR3 is TGTGCCAGCAGCGTGGGGGTGGATAATTCACCCCTCCACTTT.

The chain is built from TRBV7-2 and TRBJ2-1; D is undetermined. V was shortened by 5 bases and J by 2 bases, with 10 bases between the two germline ends. This CDR3 has 14 residues. The germline V gene has CDR1 SGHTA and CDR2 FQGNSA. This CDR3 reads CASSPQRAYNEQFF. The CDR3 DNA reads TGTGCCAGCAGCCCTCAGCGAGCCTACAATGAGCAGTTCTTC.

In its sample, this clonotype was seen many times. The chain has TRBV6-2 or TRBV6-3 and TRBJ2-6; D is uncertain. The CDR3 extends over 15 amino acids. Germline CDR1 and CDR2: MNHEY and SVGEGT. V was pared by 6 bases and J by 0 bases, with 9 bases between. The CDR3 DNA follows: TGTGCCAGCAGCAAATCAGTCTCTGGGGCCAACGTCCTGACTTTC. Protein sequence: CASSKSVSGANVLTF.

For this clonotype: No conserved phenylalanine or tryptophan ends this CDR3, so it is likely a read error. The chain employs TRBV6-6 and TRBJ2-7, with TRBD1 matching over 10 bases. The CDR3 spans 15 residues. CDR1 and CDR2 (germline): MNHNY, SVGAGI (reference sequence). CDR3 sequence reads: CVSSSRDRGTYEQYL. Here the CDR3 DNA reads TGTGTCAGCAGTTCCCGGGACAGGGGAACCTACGAGCAGTACTTA.

This sequence joins TRBV29-1 and TRBJ2-6; D might be TRBD2 (5 bases). Per germline, CDR1 SQVTM and CDR2 ANQGSEA. CDR3 length: 13 residues. V was shortened by 3 bases and J by 3 bases, with 6 bases between the two germline ends. CDR3 nucleotides: TGCAGCGTTGAGGACTTTGGGGCCAACGTCCTGACTTTC. It specifies CSVEDFGANVLTF.

This clonotype occurred many times. This chain links TRBV29-1 with TRBJ1-2; 12 bases are shared with TRBD1. Trimming at V came to 7 bases and at J to 3 bases, leaving 9 bases not matched to a gene. CDR1 SQVTM and CDR2 ANQGSEA come from the germline V gene. CDR3 length: 15 amino acids. This CDR3 reads CSADSGTGGYYGYTF. CDR3 nucleotides: TGCAGCGCAGACTCCGGGACAGGGGGCTACTATGGCTACACCTTC.

The gene calls are TRBV4-1 and TRBJ2-7; weak D call: TRBD1 (5 bases). Trimming left V 0 bases short and J 2 bases short, with 11 bases between. Germline V gives CDR1 MGHRA, CDR2 YSYEKL. CDR3 length equals 15 residues. In DNA form, the CDR3 reads TGCGCCAGCAGCCAAGATCAGGGATCCACCTACGAGCAGTACTTC. The encoded protein is CASSQDQGSTYEQYF.

Concerning this clonotype: With a much larger clone just one base away, this may be a read error. The chain combines TRBV13 with TRBJ2-3; D is ambiguous. Trimming removed 5 bases at V and 4 bases at J, with 10 bases between. CDR3 length: 13 residues. From germline, CDR1 is PRHDT and CDR2 FYEKMQ (reference sequence). The CDR3 coding sequence is TGTGCCAGCAGCGTAGAGTCAGCAGATACGCAGTATTTT. Protein sequence: CASSVESADTQYF.

This chain links TRBV7-9 with TRBJ2-3, with D possibly called TRBD1 or TRBD2 (5 bases each). Germline CDR1 is SEHNR and CDR2 is FQNEAQ (reference sequence). The CDR3 runs to 16 residues. Trimming cost V 0 bases and J 3 bases, with 13 bases left between them. As DNA, the CDR3 is TGTGCCAGCAGCTTAGCGCCTGGGGGTTCGACAGATACGCAGTATTTT. As protein: CASSLAPGGSTDTQYF.